This T cell receptor beta chain was sequenced in a study of regulatory T cells in long-lasting Graves disease. CDR1 and CDR2 (germline): SGHRS, YFSETQ. The CDR3 totals 15 residues. V was clipped by 1 base and J by 5 bases, with 15 bases between them. This clonotype was picked up many times. The antigen remains undetermined. Time point denoted: newly diagnosed GD, antithyroid drugs for less than 3 months. After RNA was extracted from PBMCs, the TCR library was made from it. Through Arm-PCR of CDR3 regions and iRepertoire HTBI primers, TCR beta libraries were built. TCRdb analysed the multiplex PCR reads with MiXCR anew, one entry per CDR3 protein. The table has 450,000 to 700,000 distinct CDR3 sequences, 13% seen once. Notes on the study in general: New patients shared some 890 public clonotypes, fewer than the roughly 3,000 shared by persistent patients. TRBV28, TRBJ1-2 and TRBJ2-5 were favored in persistent disease.

These records were also assigned to another study, of T cells in Graves' hyperthyroidism and ophthalmopathy. From that paper: Uncontrolled infection, other autoimmune disease, pregnancy or lactation barred patients from enrollment.

The source is a man between 25 and 39 years old with Graves disease. The sample here was peripheral blood mononuclear cells (PBMCs), taken at new diagnosis, from a patient treated with antithyroid drugs. The chain couples TRBV5-1 to TRBJ2-5; weak D call: TRBD1 (5 bases). DNA of the CDR3: TGCGCCAGCAGCTTGTTAAGCAGGGCCCTCGAGACCCAGTACTTC. It specifies CASSLLSRALETQYF.